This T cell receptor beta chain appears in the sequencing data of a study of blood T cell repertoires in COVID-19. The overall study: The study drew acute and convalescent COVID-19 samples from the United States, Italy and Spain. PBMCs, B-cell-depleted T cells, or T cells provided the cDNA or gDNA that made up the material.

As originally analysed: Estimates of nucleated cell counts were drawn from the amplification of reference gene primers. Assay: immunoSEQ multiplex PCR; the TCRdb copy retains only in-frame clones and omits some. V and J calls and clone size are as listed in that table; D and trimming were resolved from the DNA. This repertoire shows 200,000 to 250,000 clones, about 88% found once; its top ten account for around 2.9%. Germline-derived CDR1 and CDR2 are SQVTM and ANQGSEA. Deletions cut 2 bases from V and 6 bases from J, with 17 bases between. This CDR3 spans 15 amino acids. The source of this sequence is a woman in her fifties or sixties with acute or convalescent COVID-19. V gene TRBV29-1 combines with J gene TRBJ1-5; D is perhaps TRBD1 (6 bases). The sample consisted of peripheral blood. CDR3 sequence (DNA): TGCAGCGTTGAAACGGATACAGGGTGGCGTCAGCCCCAGCATTTT. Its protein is CSVETDTGWRQPQHF.